These 23 T cell receptor beta chains originate from one sample sequenced in a study of cytomegalovirus exposure and HLA in healthy donors. The PCR employed 60 Vbeta primers together with 13 Jbeta primers. This table comes from immunoSEQ multiplex PCR, and its TCRdb copy is limited to in-frame clones, with some not included. The table shows 100,000 to 150,000 clones, with roughly 73% occurring only once. The sequencing sample was made of PBMCs. Source of these receptors: a male donor in good health and CMV-seronegative.

The chain couples TRBV29-1 to TRBJ2-7, with 8 bases lining up with TRBD1. The ends lost 5 bases at V and 0 bases at J; junction bases unmatched: 3. Germline V gene lookup returns CDR1 SQVTM and CDR2 ANQGSEA. The CDR3 totals 13 residues. The DNA of the CDR3 is TGCAGCGTTACAGGGGGTAACTCCTACGAGCAGTACTTC. It codes for CSVTGGNSYEQYF.

This sequence joins TRBV5-1 and TRBJ2-3, with TRBD2 identical over 7 bases. Looked up from germline, CDR1 is SGHRS and CDR2 is YFSETQ. V was clipped by 3 bases and J by 2 bases; unmatched bases: 12. The CDR3 covers 17 residues. The CDR3 here is CASSSRVLAEATDTQYF. The CDR3 DNA reads TGCGCCAGCAGCTCACGAGTCCTAGCGGAGGCCACAGATACGCAGTATTTT.

The V and J genes are TRBV5-1 and TRBJ1-5; 9 bases agree with TRBD1. The CDR3 length is 14 residues. Germline V lookup: CDR1 SGHRS, CDR2 YFSETQ. V trimming: 4 bases; J trimming: 7 bases; junction bases outside the gene matches: 6. CDR3 amino acids: CASSPQGAGQPQHF. CDR3 coding DNA: TGCGCCAGCAGCCCACAGGGGGCTGGGCAGCCCCAGCATTTT.

The chain carries TRBV7-2 and TRBJ2-1, with no clear D. V lost 3 bases and J lost 7, with 7 bases in between. The V gene's germline CDR1 is SGHTA and CDR2 FQGNSA. The CDR3 sequence is 12 residues long. DNA for the CDR3: TGTGCCAGCAGCTTTAACAGAAATGAGCAGTTCTTC. Encoded protein: CASSFNRNEQFF.

V is TRBV29-1 and J is TRBJ2-7, with a tentative D call TRBD1 (6 bases). The CDR3 loop spans 12 amino acids. Per the germline V gene, CDR1 is SQVTM and CDR2 is ANQGSEA. The V end lost 6 bases, the J end lost 5 bases, and 14 bases lay between the germline ends. The CDR3 nucleotides read TGCAGCGTCGATAAAACAGGGAACGAGCAGTACTTC. Its translation is CSVDKTGNEQYF.

The genes are TRBV25-1 and TRBJ2-7; unclear D gene. Trimming removed 4 bases from V and 1 base from J, with 8 bases in between. There are 13 residues in the CDR3. Germline lookup yields CDR1 MGHDK and CDR2 SYGVNS. The CDR3 nucleotides are TGTGCCAGCAGTGTCACACCTTCCTACGAGCAGTACTTC. Translating gives CASSVTPSYEQYF.

The V call is TRBV27, the J call TRBJ2-7, with 9 bases identical to TRBD1. The junction had 9 bases not matched to a gene; V was cut back by 4 bases and J by 5 bases. The germline CDR1 and CDR2 sequences are MNHEY and SMNVEV (reference sequence). This CDR3 comprises 15 residues. The CDR3 is CASSSAGTGFDEQYF. The CDR3 DNA reads as TGTGCCAGCAGTTCCGCCGGGACAGGGTTCGACGAGCAGTACTTC.

The chain carries TRBV18 and TRBJ1-5, with D possibly TRBD1 on 6 matching bases. Germline V CDR1 and CDR2: KGHSH, LQKENI. The CDR3 spans 18 residues. V lost 3 bases and J lost 1, with 19 bases in between. The CDR3 loop is CASSPPGGRGLSNQPQHF. CDR3 DNA sequence: TGTGCCAGCTCACCCCCCGGTGGGAGGGGGTTAAGCAATCAGCCCCAGCATTTT.

V is TRBV7-2 and J is TRBJ1-4; D uncertain. V lost 5 bases to trimming and J lost 0 bases, with 10 bases between them. CDR1 is SGHTA and CDR2 is FQGNSA in the germline V gene. The CDR3 extends over 15 amino acids. The CDR3 loop reads CASSPGGTTNEKLFF. The CDR3 nucleotides are TGTGCCAGCAGCCCGGGAGGGACAACTAATGAAAAACTGTTTTTT.

The chain joins TRBV18 to TRBJ2-7; weak D call: TRBD2 (5 bases). Germline CDR1 is KGHSH and CDR2 is LQKENI. This CDR3 has 13 residues. V was pared by 2 bases and J by 6 bases, with 11 bases between. In nucleotides, the CDR3 is TGTGCCAGCTCACCAACCCGACTATCCGAGCAGTACTTC. This codes for CASSPTRLSEQYF.

The chain uses TRBV18 and TRBJ2-2; tentatively, D is TRBD1 (5 bases). Trimming shortened V by 2 bases and J by 4 bases, and 5 bases separated the two germline ends. The CDR3 consists of 13 residues. CDR1 and CDR2 from the germline V gene are KGHSH and LQKENI. The CDR3 here is CASSPDSTGELFF. CDR3 DNA sequence: TGTGCCAGCTCACCAGACAGCACCGGGGAGCTGTTTTTT.

The chain is built from TRBV2 and TRBJ2-1, with 7 bases fitting TRBD1. With 6 bases clipped from V and 9 bases from J, the junction kept 2 bases outside the gene matches. This CDR3 is 11 amino acids long. The germline CDR1 and CDR2 sequences are SNHLY and FYNNEI. The CDR3 is CASRQGSEQFF. The CDR3 bases are TGTGCCAGCAGACAGGGGTCTGAGCAGTTCTTC.

This chain links TRBV18 with TRBJ1-1; no clear D gene. The germline V and J ends were trimmed by 3 bases and 3 bases, with 11 bases remaining between them. Per germline, CDR1 KGHSH and CDR2 LQKENI. This CDR3 has 14 amino acids. CDR3 residues: CASSPQAEYTEAFF. CDR3 DNA sequence: TGTGCCAGCTCACCCCAAGCGGAGTACACTGAAGCTTTCTTT.

The chain has TRBV7-2 and TRBJ2-3; 11 bases match TRBD2. V trimming: 0 bases; J trimming: 2 bases; junction bases outside the gene matches: 1. There are 16 residues in the CDR3. In germline, CDR1 is SGHTA, CDR2 FQGNSA. CDR3 bases: TGTGCCAGCAGCTTAGCTAGCGGGGGGGTCACAGATACGCAGTATTTT. It codes for CASSLASGGVTDTQYF. Full variable domain (outside the CDR3, taken from reference TRBV7-2 and TRBJ2-3): GAGVSQSPSNKVTEKGKDVELRCDPISGHTALYWYRQSLGQGLEFLIYFQGNSAPDKSGLPSDRFSAERTGGSVSTLTIQRTQQEDSAVYLCASSLASGGVTDTQYFGPGTRLTVL.

This rearrangement joins TRBV2 to TRBJ1-2; possible D gene TRBD1, 5 bases. Trimming shortened V by 0 bases and J by 4 bases, and 18 bases separated the two germline ends. CDR3 length equals 17 residues. Germline values: CDR1 SNHLY, CDR2 FYNNEI. As DNA, the CDR3 is TGTGCCAGCAGTGAAGCGCTGGGGGGGGATGGCTTCTATGGCTACACCTTC. This encodes CASSEALGGDGFYGYTF.

CDR3 sequence (DNA): TGTGCCAGCAGTTACGAGCTTGGGAGCTCCTACGAGCAGTACTTC. Its protein is CASSYELGSSYEQYF. The chain links TRBV6-6 to TRBJ2-7, with D maybe TRBD2 (5 bases). Germline V CDR1 and CDR2: MNHNY, SVGAGI (reference sequence). V lost 2 bases to trimming and J lost 0 bases, with 11 bases between them. This CDR3 region has 15 residues.

The rearrangement joins TRBV5-1 to TRBJ2-1; perhaps TRBD2 as D (5 bases). This CDR3 comprises 16 residues. V dropped 3 bases and J dropped 5 bases, with 18 bases sitting between them. Germline CDR1 reads SGHRS; CDR2 reads YFSETQ. The chain's CDR3 is CASSSGASRLNNEQFF. CDR3 bases: TGCGCCAGCAGCTCTGGTGCTAGCCGCCTCAACAATGAGCAGTTCTTC.

This clone has a single count. The V call is TRBV29-1, the J call TRBJ1-2; 8 nucleotides match TRBD1. Losses at the gene ends were 4 bases for V and 2 bases for J; bases not matched to a gene: 0. Germline CDR1 is SQVTM and CDR2 is ANQGSEA. The CDR3 extends over 12 amino acids. CDR3 protein: CSVGQGNYGYTF. For the CDR3, the DNA is TGCAGCGTTGGACAGGGGAACTATGGCTACACCTTC.

This chain links TRBV5-4 with TRBJ1-6; D possibly corresponds to TRBD1 (6 bases). Trimming left V 4 bases short and J 15 bases short, with 14 bases between. CDR1 SGHNT and CDR2 YYREEE come from the germline V gene (reference sequence). This CDR3 is built from 12 residues. DNA of the CDR3: TGTGCCAGCAGCCCGGGGAGGGGGGGCCTCCACTTT. Protein product: CASSPGRGGLHF. The full variable domain, completed using reference TRBV5-4 and TRBJ1-6, is ETGVTQSPTHLIKTRGQQVTLRCSSQSGHNTVSWYQQALGQGPQFIFQYYREEENGRGNFPPRFSGLQFPNYSSELNVNALELDDSALYLCASSPGRGGLHFGNGTRLTVT.

The J gene is TRBJ1-5, the V gene TRBV5-8, with 7 bases fitting TRBD1. Looked up from germline, CDR1 is SGHTS and CDR2 is YDEGEE. J was trimmed by 6 bases and V by 4 bases; bases with no gene match: 7. CDR3 length: 14 residues. CDR3 coding DNA: TGTGCCAGCAGCCAACAGGGGACACGTCAGCCCCAGCATTTT. This encodes CASSQQGTRQPQHF.

The chain is built from TRBV7-9 and TRBJ2-5; D uncertain. V lost 1 base and J 5 bases, leaving 5 bases between the germline ends. The germline V gene encodes CDR1 SEHNR and CDR2 FQNEAQ (reference sequence). The CDR3 contains 12 residues. DNA of the CDR3: TGTGCCAGCAGCTTAGAAGCGGAGACCCAGTACTTC. Its translation is CASSLEAETQYF.

J is TRBJ2-1 and V is TRBV9; 9 positions agree with TRBD2. The CDR3 length is 15 residues. With 3 bases clipped from V and 7 bases from J, the junction kept 8 bases outside the gene matches. Looked up from germline, CDR1 is SGDLS and CDR2 is YYNGEE. The CDR3 nucleotides read TGTGCCAGCAGCGATTCTAGCGGGGTGACTAATGAGCAGTTCTTC. The encoded protein is CASSDSSGVTNEQFF.

The chain couples TRBV5-1 to TRBJ2-1; the match to TRBD1 covers 12 bases. The CDR3 has 15 residues. With 4 bases clipped from V and 8 bases from J, the junction kept 7 bases outside the gene matches. The germline V gene has CDR1 SGHRS and CDR2 YFSETQ. The CDR3 reads CASSPPGTGGYEQFF. For the CDR3, the DNA is TGCGCCAGCAGCCCGCCTGGGACAGGGGGCTATGAGCAGTTCTTC.